These 21 T cell receptor beta chains originate from one sample sequenced in a study of blood T cell repertoires in COVID-19. Produced via immunoSEQ multiplex PCR; TCRdb's table is partial and in-frame only. The sample records around 250,000 clones, roughly 82% being singletons. Sequenced sample: peripheral blood. The origin of the receptors is a man older than 75 with acute or convalescent COVID-19.

The chain links TRBV28 to TRBJ2-5, with 10 bases aligning to TRBD2. This CDR3 has 14 residues. Germline trimming cut 8 bases from V and 5 bases from J; bases unmatched to any gene: 8. CDR1 and CDR2 (germline): MDHEN, SYDVKM. The CDR3 DNA reads as TGTGCCAGCTTAGGAGCGGGAGGGGAGGAGACCCAGTACTTC. Its translation is CASLGAGGEETQYF.

The chain joins TRBV6-5 to TRBJ1-3; D is undetermined. CDR1 MNHEY and CDR2 SVGAGI come from the germline V gene. The CDR3 totals 11 residues. V gave up 6 bases and J gave up 7 bases, with 7 bases separating them. The CDR3 reads CASRHQNTIYF. The CDR3 DNA sequence: TGTGCCAGCAGACATCAGAACACCATATATTTT.

The chain uses TRBV9 and TRBJ2-7; the D gene is possibly TRBD2 (6 bases). CDR3 length: 14 amino acids. V lost 4 bases and J lost 2, with 13 bases in between. The germline V gene has CDR1 SGDLS and CDR2 YYNGEE. The CDR3 nucleotides are TGTGCCAGCAGCCGGGACTTCCGACCCTACGAGCAGTACTTC. This codes for CASSRDFRPYEQYF. The full variable domain, rest sourced from reference TRBV9 and TRBJ2-7, is DSGVTQTPKHLITATGQRVTLRCSPRSGDLSVYWYQQSLDQGLQFLIQYYNGEERAKGNILERFSAQQFPDLHSELNLSSLELGDSALYFCASSRDFRPYEQYFGPGTRLTVT.

The chain is built from TRBV14 and TRBJ2-2; perhaps TRBD1 as D (5 bases). Per the germline V gene, CDR1 is SGHDN and CDR2 is FVKESK. The CDR3 totals 16 residues. Trimming left V 0 bases short and J 5 bases short, with 13 bases between. The CDR3, as DNA: TGTGCCAGCAGCCAAGATTGGACGGACACGACCGGGGAGCTGTTTTTT. The encoded protein is CASSQDWTDTTGELFF.

This clone was seen once. V usage is TRBV7-8 and J usage is TRBJ2-7, with D maybe TRBD2 (5 bases). Trimming removed 5 bases at V and 7 bases at J, with 15 bases between. Germline V gene lookup returns CDR1 SGHVS and CDR2 FQNEAQ. The CDR3 sequence is 13 residues long. CDR3 in amino acids: CASSQDKTGEQYF. CDR3 coding DNA: TGTGCCAGCAGCCAAGACAAGACGGGAGAGCAGTACTTC.

The chain couples TRBV10-2 to TRBJ2-1, with 7 bases lining up with TRBD1. CDR3 length: 18 amino acids. Losses at the gene ends were 4 bases for V and 0 bases for J; bases not matched to a gene: 12. Germline V gene sequence: CDR1 WSHSY, CDR2 SAAADI. Written as DNA, the CDR3 is TGCGCCAGCAGTGGCGCCCTGGGACAGCCACTCTCCTACAATGAGCAGTTCTTC. The encoded protein is CASSGALGQPLSYNEQFF.

This sequence joins TRBV7-8 and TRBJ1-3; 7 nucleotides match TRBD1. Per germline, CDR1 SGHVS and CDR2 FQNEAQ. V shed 5 bases, J shed 3 bases, and the junction held 7 bases outside the gene matches. This CDR3 has 15 amino acids. The CDR3 coding sequence is TGTGCCAGCAGCGGACAGGCCCAGGGTGGAAACACCATATATTTT. Its protein is CASSGQAQGGNTIYF.

This chain joins TRBV19 and TRBJ2-5; 8 positions match TRBD2. The germline CDR1 and CDR2 sequences are LNHDA and SQIVND (reference sequence). V gave up 4 bases and J gave up 3 bases; unmatched junction bases: 13. The length of the CDR3 is 17 residues. Here the CDR3 reads CASSTPGLGLGKETQYF. CDR3 bases: TGTGCCAGTAGTACCCCGGGACTAGGATTGGGGAAAGAGACCCAGTACTTC.

The chain has TRBV6-5 and TRBJ1-2; D gene unclear. CDR1 is MNHEY, CDR2 SVGAGI, per germline. The CDR3 has 12 amino acids. Trimming stripped 2 bases from V and 8 bases from J, with 9 bases between. Written as DNA, the CDR3 is TGTGCCAGCAGTTACGTCGGGGAGGGCTACACCTTC. Amino acid sequence: CASSYVGEGYTF.

The gene calls are TRBV5-1 and TRBJ1-1, with no clear D. The V gene lost 6 bases and the J gene lost 4 bases, with 13 bases spanning the gap. Germline lookup yields CDR1 SGHRS and CDR2 YFSETQ. This CDR3 is 13 amino acids long. CDR3 region: CASTQVASTEAFF. The CDR3 DNA follows: TGCGCCAGCACCCAGGTGGCCTCCACTGAAGCTTTCTTT.

The V and J genes are TRBV5-1 and TRBJ1-2; TRBD1 matches 10 bases. CDR1 is SGHRS and CDR2 is YFSETQ in the germline V gene. This CDR3 contains 16 residues. J lost 1 base, V lost 0 bases, and 3 bases had no gene match. CDR3 in DNA: TGCGCCAGCAGCTTGGCCGGGACAGGGGATAACTATGGCTACACCTTC. Translating gives CASSLAGTGDNYGYTF. The full variable domain, rest sourced from reference TRBV5-1 and TRBJ1-2, is KAGVTQTPRYLIKTRGQQVTLSCSPISGHRSVSWYQQTPGQGLQFLFEYFSETQRNKGNFPGRFSGRQFSNSRSEMNVSTLELGDSALYLCASSLAGTGDNYGYTFGSGTRLTVV.

V is TRBV18 and J is TRBJ1-4; tentative D call: TRBD1 (5 bases). V was shortened by 4 bases and J by 8 bases, with 17 bases between the two germline ends. Germline V lookup: CDR1 KGHSH, CDR2 LQKENI. The CDR3 extends over 15 amino acids. The CDR3 is CASSQDQGPQEKLFF. The CDR3 DNA sequence: TGTGCCAGCTCACAGGATCAGGGCCCTCAAGAAAAACTGTTTTTT.

V usage is TRBV15 and J usage is TRBJ1-6; 7 positions match TRBD1. Trimming at V came to 3 bases and at J to 7 bases, leaving 12 bases not matched to a gene. This CDR3 comprises 17 residues. CDR1 is LNHNV and CDR2 is YYDKDF in the germline V gene (reference sequence). CDR3 in amino acids: CATSRDPAGQKNSPLHF. The CDR3 DNA is TGTGCCACCAGCAGGGACCCCGCGGGACAGAAAAATTCACCCCTCCACTTT. Combining the CDR3 with reference TRBV15 and TRBJ1-6 gives the whole variable domain DAMVIQNPRYQVTQFGKPVTLSCSQTLNHNVMYWYQQKSSQAPKLLFHYYDKDFNNEADTPDNFQSRRPNTSFCFLDIRSPGLGDTAMYLCATSRDPAGQKNSPLHFGNGTRLTVT.

The V call is TRBV7-3, the J call TRBJ1-1; D may be TRBD1 (5 bases). Trimming took 4 bases from V and 0 from J, leaving 12 bases between them. The CDR3 has 15 residues. CDR1 and CDR2 (germline): SGHTA, FQGTGA. The CDR3 loop reads CASSSLGGMNTEAFF. The CDR3 bases are TGTGCCAGCAGCTCCCTCGGGGGTATGAACACTGAAGCTTTCTTT.

V usage is TRBV19 and J usage is TRBJ2-1; D might be TRBD2 (6 bases). The germline gives CDR1 LNHDA, CDR2 SQIVND (reference sequence). The CDR3 is 14 amino acids. V lost 7 bases to trimming and J lost 10 bases, with 20 bases between them. The CDR3: CASKEATPGDEQFF. The CDR3 DNA sequence: TGTGCCAGTAAGGAGGCCACACCGGGGGACGAGCAGTTCTTC.

The V call is TRBV7-2, the J call TRBJ2-3; D possibly corresponds to TRBD2 (6 bases). The CDR3 totals 13 residues. CDR1 is SGHTA and CDR2 is FQGNSA in the germline V gene. V shed 3 bases and J shed 6 bases, with 10 bases lying between them. CDR3 bases: TGTGCCAGCAGCTTCACTAGCATGGATACGCAGTATTTT. This gives the protein CASSFTSMDTQYF.

This clone was found once. The chain employs TRBV19 and TRBJ1-1, with 7 bases that match TRBD1. This CDR3 has 14 amino acids. Per germline, CDR1 LNHDA and CDR2 SQIVND (reference sequence). Losses at the gene ends were 9 bases for V and 4 bases for J; bases not matched to a gene: 11. CDR3 DNA: TGTGCCAGCAGAAGACAGGGAGTAAGCACTGAAGCTTTCTTT. It translates to CASRRQGVSTEAFF.

The table lists this clone with a few counts. The chain is built from TRBV5-1 and TRBJ2-5; 8 positions agree with TRBD1. Trimming removed 3 bases from V and 4 bases from J; junction bases left unmatched: 8. Germline V gives CDR1 SGHRS, CDR2 YFSETQ. The CDR3 covers 15 residues. For the CDR3, the DNA is TGCGCCAGCAGCTACGGACAGGGAATTTCAGAGACCCAGTACTTC. It translates to CASSYGQGISETQYF.

This chain uses TRBV5-8 with TRBJ2-5; 10 bases are a match to TRBD2. In germline, CDR1 is SGHTS, CDR2 YDEGEE. The CDR3 contains 18 residues. Losses at the gene ends were 0 bases for V and 5 bases for J; bases not matched to a gene: 13. The CDR3 sequence: CASSLGLLSGGTVETQYF. The DNA of the CDR3 is TGTGCCAGCAGCTTGGGTTTGCTTAGCGGGGGGACGGTGGAGACCCAGTACTTC.

This chain links TRBV9 with TRBJ2-2, with no clear D. CDR3 length: 13 residues. Deletions cut 0 bases from V and 4 bases from J, with 4 bases between. Germline V gene lookup returns CDR1 SGDLS and CDR2 YYNGEE. The CDR3 nucleotides are TGTGCCAGCAGCGTAGAAGCCACCGGGGAGCTGTTTTTT. It specifies CASSVEATGELFF. Full variable domain (outside the CDR3, taken from reference TRBV9 and TRBJ2-2): DSGVTQTPKHLITATGQRVTLRCSPRSGDLSVYWYQQSLDQGLQFLIQYYNGEERAKGNILERFSAQQFPDLHSELNLSSLELGDSALYFCASSVEATGELFFGEGSRLTVL.

This clone was seen a single time. The J gene is TRBJ2-1, the V gene TRBV12-5; 8 nucleotides align to TRBD2. Germline V gene sequence: CDR1 LGHNT, CDR2 FRNRAP. The CDR3 totals 15 residues. Trimming cost V 2 bases and J 5 bases; bases outside gene matches: 5. The CDR3 sequence: CASGLPGLGDNEQFF. The CDR3 DNA reads as TGTGCTAGTGGTTTGCCGGGACTAGGAGACAATGAGCAGTTCTTC.